A selection of T cell receptor beta chains follows, all from one sample in a study of T-cell memory formation after mild COVID-19. TCRdb reanalysed the 5' RACE reads using MiXCR and keeps one entry per CDR3 protein. The data contain roughly 310,000 distinct CDR3 sequences, about a sixth of them singletons. The specimen was PBMCs or a T cell subset sorted from them (not recorded which). The receptors shown here come from a man aged 18 to 29 who had mild COVID-19 (a few samples of this study predate the infection). Cell type and time point are not known. CDR3s include the opening cysteine and the closing phenylalanine or tryptophan. The order of the fields is J gene, clone size, D gene, V gene, CDR3 protein, CDR3 DNA. D genes are given only for firm matches. Clone size is shown for a subset of rows, as once, few, many or a class of expanded clone.

j_gene: TRBJ2-3
abundance: .
d_gene: .
v_gene: TRBV29-1
CDR3aa: CSVGLGDTQYF
CDR3nt: TGCAGCGTTGGCCTAGGAGATACGCAGTATTTT

j_gene: TRBJ1-4
abundance: few
d_gene: .
v_gene: TRBV7-9
CDR3aa: CASSLGGTNEKLFF
CDR3nt: TGTGCCAGCAGCTTAGGGGGAACTAATGAAAAACTGTTTTTT

j_gene: TRBJ2-2
abundance: .
d_gene: .
v_gene: TRBV7-3
CDR3aa: CASTLGMGGATGELFF
CDR3nt: TGTGCCAGCACCCTTGGAATGGGTGGTGCCACCGGGGAGCTGTTTTTT

j_gene: TRBJ2-1
abundance: .
d_gene: .
v_gene: TRBV7-2
CDR3aa: CASSLAQSNEQFF
CDR3nt: TGTGCCAGCAGCTTAGCTCAGTCTAATGAGCAGTTCTTC

j_gene: TRBJ1-6
abundance: .
d_gene: .
v_gene: TRBV27
CDR3aa: CASSLAGALGSPLHF
CDR3nt: TGTGCCAGCAGTTTAGCCGGGGCCCTAGGTTCACCCCTCCACTTT

j_gene: TRBJ2-7
abundance: many
d_gene: .
v_gene: TRBV4-2
CDR3aa: CASSQERVAYEQYF
CDR3nt: TGTGCCAGCAGCCAAGAAAGGGTCGCCTACGAGCAGTACTTC

j_gene: TRBJ2-7
abundance: .
d_gene: TRBD2
v_gene: TRBV2
CDR3aa: CASRAPSGANYEQYF
CDR3nt: TGTGCCAGCAGGGCTCCTAGCGGGGCGAACTACGAGCAGTACTTC

j_gene: TRBJ2-3
abundance: many
d_gene: .
v_gene: TRBV14
CDR3aa: CASSQDWTGSQYF
CDR3nt: TGTGCCAGCAGCCAAGATTGGACGGGATCGCAGTATTTT

j_gene: TRBJ2-3
abundance: .
d_gene: .
v_gene: TRBV7-2
CDR3aa: CASSSQTYSTDTQYF
CDR3nt: TGTGCCAGCAGCTCTCAGACCTATAGCACAGATACGCAGTATTTT

j_gene: TRBJ2-2
abundance: few
d_gene: TRBD2
v_gene: TRBV6-6
CDR3aa: CASSSGGRNTGELFF
CDR3nt: TGTGCCAGCAGTTCGGGGGGTCGGAACACCGGGGAGCTGTTTTTT

j_gene: TRBJ2-7
abundance: .
d_gene: .
v_gene: TRBV5-6
CDR3aa: CASSLGRQGPYEQYF
CDR3nt: TGTGCCAGCAGCTTGGGTCGCCAGGGGCCCTACGAGCAGTACTTC

j_gene: TRBJ1-6
abundance: .
d_gene: .
v_gene: TRBV6-2/TRBV6-3
CDR3aa: CASSYEGTASSYNSPLHF
CDR3nt: TGTGCCAGCAGTTACGAGGGGACGGCAAGCTCCTATAATTCACCCCTCCACTTT

j_gene: TRBJ2-1
abundance: many
d_gene: .
v_gene: TRBV7-6
CDR3aa: CASSLVQGMNEQFF
CDR3nt: TGTGCCAGCAGCTTAGTGCAGGGGATGAATGAGCAGTTCTTC

j_gene: TRBJ1-1
abundance: few
d_gene: .
v_gene: TRBV7-2
CDR3aa: CASSLDRRPTEAFF
CDR3nt: TGTGCCAGCAGCTTAGATCGGCGGCCGACTGAAGCTTTCTTT

j_gene: TRBJ1-1
abundance: .
d_gene: .
v_gene: TRBV29-1
CDR3aa: CSVITMNTEAFF
CDR3nt: TGCAGCGTTATCACCATGAACACTGAAGCTTTCTTT

j_gene: TRBJ1-4
abundance: .
d_gene: .
v_gene: TRBV4-3
CDR3aa: CASSPGRGDEKLFF
CDR3nt: TGCGCCAGCAGTCCGGGACGGGGTGACGAAAAACTGTTTTTT

j_gene: TRBJ2-2
abundance: .
d_gene: .
v_gene: TRBV15
CDR3aa: CATSGALWEELFF
CDR3nt: TGTGCCACCAGCGGGGCCCTTTGGGAGGAGCTGTTTTTT

j_gene: TRBJ1-4
abundance: .
d_gene: TRBD1
v_gene: TRBV6-6
CDR3aa: CASSPLQGMAEKLFF
CDR3nt: TGTGCCAGCAGTCCTCTACAGGGGATGGCTGAAAAACTGTTTTTT

j_gene: TRBJ1-5
abundance: once
d_gene: .
v_gene: TRBV7-9
CDR3aa: CASSQSDRSNQPQHF
CDR3nt: TGTGCCAGCAGCCAATCCGACAGGTCGAATCAGCCCCAGCATTTT

j_gene: TRBJ2-7
abundance: few
d_gene: TRBD2
v_gene: TRBV2
CDR3aa: CASNEGGIYEQYF
CDR3nt: TGTGCCAGCAACGAGGGAGGGATATACGAGCAGTACTTC

j_gene: TRBJ2-1
abundance: many
d_gene: .
v_gene: TRBV7-9
CDR3aa: CASSHRPDSSYNEQFF
CDR3nt: TGTGCCAGCAGTCACAGACCGGACAGCTCCTACAATGAGCAGTTCTTC

j_gene: TRBJ2-5
abundance: few
d_gene: .
v_gene: TRBV7-2
CDR3aa: CASTPAGGQETQYF
CDR3nt: TGTGCCAGCACCCCAGCTGGGGGCCAAGAGACCCAGTACTTC

j_gene: TRBJ1-4
abundance: few
d_gene: .
v_gene: TRBV20-1
CDR3aa: CSAPLPGGEKLFF
CDR3nt: TGCAGTGCTCCCCTGCCTGGCGGGGAAAAACTGTTTTTT